A single sample gave rise to the 32 T cell receptor beta chains below, sequenced in a study of blood T cell repertoires in COVID-19. The repertoire was sequenced with immunoSEQ multiplex PCR; TCRdb's copy has only in-frame clones and lacks some. The data hold a few hundred thousand clones, with 75% to 90% observed a single time. The sequenced material came from peripheral blood. The source is a man between 18 and 35 years old with active or convalescent COVID-19.

The chain carries TRBV11-2 and TRBJ2-7; 7 nucleotides line up with TRBD1. There are 13 residues in the CDR3. Germline CDR1 SGHAT, CDR2 FQNNGV. Unmatched junction bases numbered 1, after V lost 3 bases and J lost 2 bases. This CDR3 reads CASSFGTAYEQYF. In nucleotides, the CDR3 is TGTGCCAGCAGCTTCGGGACAGCCTACGAGCAGTACTTC. The full variable domain, rest sourced from reference TRBV11-2 and TRBJ2-7, is EAGVAQSPRYKIIEKRQSVAFWCNPISGHATLYWYQQILGQGPKLLIQFQNNGVVDDSQLPKDRFSAERLKGVDSTLKIQPAKLEDSAVYLCASSFGTAYEQYFGPGTRLTVT.

V is TRBV2 and J is TRBJ1-2; the D is unclear. The CDR3 contains 13 residues. CDR1 is SNHLY and CDR2 is FYNNEI in the germline V gene. The germline V and J ends were trimmed by 5 bases and 2 bases, with 9 bases remaining between them. The CDR3 DNA reads TGTGCCAGCAGTCCCGACACAAACTATGGCTACACCTTC. Translation: CASSPDTNYGYTF.

This clone was seen just once. The chain carries TRBV2 and TRBJ1-1, with D possibly TRBD1 on 6 matching bases. V was shortened by 2 bases and J by 10 bases, with 14 bases between the two germline ends. CDR3 length: 13 residues. Per the germline V gene, CDR1 is SNHLY and CDR2 is FYNNEI. The CDR3 nucleotides read TGTGCCAGCAGTGAAACCAGGGGAGGGGGAGCTTTCTTT. Its protein product is CASSETRGGGAFF.

V and J are TRBV11-2 and TRBJ2-7; the D gene is possibly TRBD1 (6 bases). The CDR3 has 14 amino acids. Germline V gene data show CDR1 as SGHAT and CDR2 as FQNNGV. The V end lost 5 bases, the J end lost 0 bases, and 11 bases lay between the germline ends. The CDR3 sequence: CASSPGQSSYEQYF. The CDR3 bases are TGTGCCAGCAGCCCAGGACAGAGCTCCTACGAGCAGTACTTC.

The chain recombines TRBV11-2 with TRBJ2-2, with 10 nucleotides matching TRBD1. Germline CDR1 reads SGHAT; CDR2 reads FQNNGV. The CDR3 loop spans 16 amino acids. J lost 4 bases, V lost 5 bases, and 7 bases had no gene match. For the CDR3, the DNA is TGTGCCAGCAGCCTCGACAGGGGGCGCAGCACCGGGGAGCTGTTTTTT. Its protein product is CASSLDRGRSTGELFF.

The J gene is TRBJ2-3, the V gene TRBV5-1; 12 bases agree with TRBD2. Looked up from germline, CDR1 is SGHRS and CDR2 is YFSETQ. The CDR3 is made up of 17 amino acids. Unmatched junction bases numbered 7, after V lost 0 bases and J lost 5 bases. The chain's CDR3 is CASSLGLAGGPRDTQYF. CDR3 nucleotide sequence: TGCGCCAGCAGCTTGGGTCTAGCGGGAGGGCCCAGAGATACGCAGTATTTT.

This chain joins TRBV2 and TRBJ1-2; possibly TRBD1 for D (5 bases). The CDR3 is made up of 15 amino acids. Germline assignment: CDR1 SNHLY and CDR2 FYNNEI. Trimming cost V 4 bases and J 4 bases, with 16 bases left between them. The DNA of the CDR3 is TGTGCCAGCAGTGCACAATTGGGGGGGTTCTATGGCTACACCTTC. Residues: CASSAQLGGFYGYTF.

V and J are TRBV13 and TRBJ1-1, with 7 bases aligning to TRBD1. Looked up from germline, CDR1 is PRHDT and CDR2 is FYEKMQ (reference sequence). CDR3 length equals 13 residues. The J segment lost 11 bases and the V segment lost 5 bases, leaving 11 bases of the junction unmatched. CDR3 amino acids: CASSPGTAVGAFF. CDR3 in DNA: TGTGCCAGCAGCCCCGGGACAGCCGTTGGGGCTTTCTTT.

The rearrangement links TRBV5-1 to TRBJ1-4, with 7 positions matching TRBD1. The germline gives CDR1 SGHRS, CDR2 YFSETQ. J was trimmed by 7 bases and V by 2 bases; bases with no gene match: 8. CDR3 length: 15 residues. CDR3 loop: CASSFGRQGGEKLFF. CDR3 coding DNA: TGCGCCAGCAGCTTCGGCCGACAGGGAGGTGAAAAACTGTTTTTT. Complete variable domain (other parts from reference TRBV5-1 and TRBJ1-4): KAGVTQTPRYLIKTRGQQVTLSCSPISGHRSVSWYQQTPGQGLQFLFEYFSETQRNKGNFPGRFSGRQFSNSRSEMNVSTLELGDSALYLCASSFGRQGGEKLFFGSGTQLSVL.

This clone has a single count. The CDR3 coding sequence is TGTGCCACCGAGGGGGCTGGTTGGGGAAACACCATATATTTT. It encodes CATEGAGWGNTIYF. V and J are TRBV15 and TRBJ1-3; 7 positions match TRBD1. This CDR3 spans 14 amino acids. The trim removed 8 bases at V and 4 bases at J, leaving 8 bases unmatched. CDR1 is LNHNV, CDR2 YYDKDF, per germline (reference sequence).

This clone showed up just once. The gene calls are TRBV7-8 and TRBJ1-5; 8 bases are a match to TRBD1. V shed 1 base, J shed 1 base, and the junction held 6 bases outside the gene matches. The CDR3 contains 17 residues. CDR1 is SGHVS and CDR2 is FQNEAQ in the germline V gene. The CDR3 reads CASSLVWRTGSNQPQHF. CDR3 bases: TGTGCCAGCAGCTTAGTATGGAGGACAGGGAGCAATCAGCCCCAGCATTTT.

This clone was picked up a small number of times. This sequence joins TRBV7-2 and TRBJ2-5; TRBD1 is a possible D gene (6 bases). Germline V gives CDR1 SGHTA, CDR2 FQGNSA. V was clipped by 7 bases and J by 5 bases, with 17 bases between them. The CDR3 consists of 14 residues. In DNA form, the CDR3 reads TGTGCCAGCACCGACTTATCAGGGGAGGAGACCCAGTACTTC. This translates into CASTDLSGEETQYF.

J is TRBJ2-7 and V is TRBV6-5; D is perhaps TRBD1 (5 bases). This CDR3 has 15 amino acids. Germline-derived CDR1 and CDR2 are MNHEY and SVGAGI. Between the trimmed V and J ends, which lost 6 bases and 2 bases, there was a span of 17 bases. The CDR3 nucleotides are TGTGCCAGCAGCTACGAGCCAGGGCCTACCTACGAGCAGTACTTC. Its translation: CASSYEPGPTYEQYF.

The genes are TRBV9 and TRBJ2-2; a weak D match, TRBD2 (5 bases). The CDR3 is 14 amino acids. Germline CDR1 is SGDLS and CDR2 is YYNGEE. Trimming shortened V by 2 bases and J by 7 bases, and 12 bases separated the two germline ends. The CDR3 spells CASSVGGWGGELFF. DNA for the CDR3: TGTGCCAGCAGCGTCGGAGGCTGGGGCGGGGAGCTGTTTTTT.

This chain connects TRBV28 to TRBJ1-3, with D unclear. The V and J ends lost 1 base and 4 bases respectively, with 14 bases between them. Germline V gene data show CDR1 as MDHEN and CDR2 as SYDVKM. The CDR3 loop spans 16 amino acids. The CDR3, as DNA: TGTGCCAGCAGTTTATCGGGGTTTATGTCCGGAAACACCATATATTTT. Amino acid sequence: CASSLSGFMSGNTIYF. The complete variable domain, with remaining parts taken from reference TRBV28 and TRBJ1-3, reads DVKVTQSSRYLVKRTGEKVFLECVQDMDHENMFWYRQDPGLGLRLIYFSYDVKMKEKGDIPEGYSVSREKKERFSLILESASTNQTSMYLCASSLSGFMSGNTIYFGEGSWLTVV.

The V and J genes are TRBV7-8 and TRBJ2-5; TRBD2 matches 7 bases. The CDR3 contains 14 residues. V was pared by 5 bases and J by 0 bases, with 3 bases of the junction left unmatched. Germline V gene data show CDR1 as SGHVS and CDR2 as FQNEAQ. CDR3 nucleotide sequence: TGTGCCAGCAGCCGTCGGGGGGACCAAGAGACCCAGTACTTC. Its protein is CASSRRGDQETQYF.

The V gene is TRBV4-2, the J gene TRBJ2-7; 11 nucleotides agree with TRBD1. The CDR3 extends over 16 amino acids. The V segment lost 0 bases and the J segment 5 bases; nucleotides outside the gene matches: 6. Germline CDR1 LGHNA, CDR2 YNFKEQ. In DNA, the CDR3 is TGTGCCAGCAGCCAAGATGTAGGGACAGGGGGGAACGAGCAGTACTTC. The encoded protein is CASSQDVGTGGNEQYF.

The gene calls are TRBV10-3 and TRBJ1-2; D might be TRBD1 (6 bases). Trimming removed 7 bases at V and 2 bases at J, with 8 bases between. Germline V CDR1 and CDR2: ENHRY, SYGVKD. The CDR3 contains 12 residues. Written as DNA, the CDR3 is TGTGCCATCAAAAGGGGGAACTATGGCTACACCTTC. Its protein is CAIKRGNYGYTF.

The V call is TRBV7-9, the J call TRBJ2-7; the match to TRBD1 covers 7 bases. The germline V gene has CDR1 SEHNR and CDR2 FQNEAQ (reference sequence). This CDR3 region has 15 residues. Germline trimming cut 1 base from V and 3 bases from J; bases unmatched to any gene: 6. The CDR3 nucleotides are TGTGCCAGCAGCTTAGAATGGGACAGTCACTACGAGCAGTACTTC. Protein sequence: CASSLEWDSHYEQYF.

The chain recombines TRBV7-9 with TRBJ2-5; D is possibly TRBD1 (5 bases). The CDR3 consists of 17 residues. CDR1 and CDR2 from the germline V gene are SEHNR and FQNEAQ (reference sequence). Trimming removed 4 bases at V and 1 base at J, with 19 bases between. The chain's CDR3 is CASSSTTNLDSQETQYF. In nucleotides, the CDR3 is TGTGCCAGCAGCTCCACGACAAACCTTGACAGCCAAGAGACCCAGTACTTC.

This clone was counted once. V and J are TRBV18 and TRBJ1-6; D ambiguous. Trimming pared 3 bases from V and 5 bases from J, leaving 14 bases between. Germline CDR1 KGHSH, CDR2 LQKENI. The CDR3 contains 16 residues. The CDR3 nucleotides read TGTGCCAGCTCACCTGGGCAGCTATTCAATAATTCACCCCTCCACTTT. Protein: CASSPGQLFNNSPLHF.

The rearrangement joins TRBV21-1 to TRBJ2-1; the listed D gene, TRBD2, was not tested against the DNA. TRBV21-1 is reported as a pseudogene. CDR3 length equals 18 residues. DNA of the CDR3: TGTGCCAGCAGCAAACCTCTCAAGGCTCTAGCGACTTACAATGAGCAGTTCTTC. It specifies CASSKPLKALATYNEQFF.

This rearrangement joins TRBV27 to TRBJ2-7; D gene unclear. Trimming removed 5 bases from V and 3 bases from J, with 17 bases in between. This CDR3 has 15 amino acids. Per germline, CDR1 MNHEY and CDR2 SMNVEV (reference sequence). CDR3 sequence: CASSVAAQKDYEQYF. The DNA for the CDR3 is TGTGCCAGCAGTGTGGCGGCACAAAAGGACTACGAGCAGTACTTC.

The chain links TRBV6-4 to TRBJ1-2; maybe TRBD1 (6 bases). In germline, CDR1 is MRHNA, CDR2 SNTAGT. This CDR3 region has 17 residues. V was trimmed by 7 bases and J by 3 bases, leaving 24 bases between them. The CDR3 loop is CASTPGEAQGSYYGYTF. DNA of the CDR3: TGTGCCAGCACTCCCGGCGAAGCACAGGGAAGCTACTATGGCTACACCTTC.

This sequence joins TRBV5-4 and TRBJ1-4; weak D call: TRBD1 (5 bases). Trimming took off 7 bases at V and 5 bases at J, with 18 bases between the two ends. This CDR3 comprises 15 residues. CDR1 is SGHNT and CDR2 is YYREEE in the germline V gene (reference sequence). CDR3 sequence (DNA): TGTGCCAGCGGACAAAGTAAGGGCTCGAATGAAAAACTGTTTTTT. Protein: CASGQSKGSNEKLFF.

This chain joins TRBV5-4 and TRBJ1-2, with 8 nucleotides matching TRBD1. CDR1 and CDR2 from the germline V gene are SGHNT and YYREEE (reference sequence). CDR3 length: 14 residues. Trimming cost V 4 bases and J 4 bases; bases outside gene matches: 6. CDR3 sequence reads: CASSPIQGGYGYTF. CDR3 DNA sequence: TGTGCCAGCAGCCCGATACAGGGGGGCTATGGCTACACCTTC.

For the CDR3, the DNA is TGTGCCAGCAGCCAAGGGGGGGGGACAGGGATGTTTGGTGAGCAGTTCTTC. This sequence encodes CASSQGGGTGMFGEQFF. This chain links TRBV3-1 (or the pseudogene TRBV3-2) with TRBJ2-1; TRBD1 agrees at 9 bases. This CDR3 comprises 17 residues. Germline loops: CDR1 LGHDT, CDR2 YNNKEL (reference sequence). Losses at the gene ends were 1 base for V and 9 bases for J; bases not matched to a gene: 13.

The chain recombines TRBV5-1 with TRBJ2-1; no definite D call. Germline CDR1 reads SGHRS; CDR2 reads YFSETQ. This CDR3 has 13 amino acids. Trimming stripped 0 bases from V and 5 bases from J, with 6 bases between. The CDR3 nucleotides read TGCGCCAGCAGCTTGGGACGGGACAATGAGCAGTTCTTC. This sequence encodes CASSLGRDNEQFF.

The rearrangement joins TRBV3-1 (or the pseudogene TRBV3-2) to TRBJ2-7, with 7 bases aligning to TRBD1. The CDR3 sequence is 16 residues long. Per germline, CDR1 LGHDT and CDR2 YNNKEL (reference sequence). Trimming took 9 bases from V and 4 from J; bases not matched to a gene: 18. Written as DNA, the CDR3 is TGTGCCAGTGGCCCCCGGGCTAGCACAGGGGCGTACGAGCAGTACTTC. Its protein is CASGPRASTGAYEQYF.

As for this clone: Other DNA sequences in this specimen translate into the identical CDR3. The chain joins TRBV21-1 to TRBJ2-2; the table names TRBD2, a call not compared with the DNA. TRBV21-1 is classified as a pseudogene. The CDR3 covers 17 residues. This chain's CDR3 is CASSKGRGAGSTGELFF. The CDR3 nucleotides read TGTGCCAGCAGCAAAGGACGGGGGGCGGGGTCGACCGGGGAGCTGTTTTTT.

The chain is built from TRBV20-1 and TRBJ2-7; 8 bases are a match to TRBD2. The J segment lost 0 bases and the V segment lost 3 bases, leaving 4 bases of the junction unmatched. The CDR3 is 14 residues long. The germline gives CDR1 DFQATT, CDR2 SNEGSKA (reference sequence). For the CDR3, the DNA is TGCAGTGCTAGTAGCGGGATTAACTCCTACGAGCAGTACTTC. It specifies CSASSGINSYEQYF.

This rearrangement joins TRBV27 to TRBJ2-1; TRBD2 matches 8 bases. This CDR3 region has 11 residues. CDR1 is MNHEY and CDR2 is SMNVEV in the germline V gene (reference sequence). The ends lost 5 bases at V and 16 bases at J; junction bases unmatched: 7. CDR3 loop: CASSRGTRAFF. The DNA of the CDR3 is TGTGCCAGCAGTCGCGGGACTAGGGCTTTCTTC.